The source of this T cell receptor (beta chain) is a study of shared clonotypes between healthy human individuals. CDR3 length equals 13 residues. The germline V gene has CDR1 MNHNY and CDR2 SVGAGI (reference sequence). V lost 7 bases and J lost 3, with 13 bases in between. Findings and caveats of the study: Relative to their counterparts shared across all four donors, non-shared clonotypes exhibited diminished generation probabilities. Naive subsets typically showed greater estimated richness than memory subsets.

CD8 cells regarded as naive lacked CD45RO, were positively chosen for CCR7, and omitted terminally differentiated effector memory CD45RA+ cells. On this clone: The antigen remains undetermined.

TCRdb keeps only in-frame clones here, not all; method: immunoSEQ multiplex PCR. The sample lists nearly 2 million clones, roughly 94% occurring once. The source material was naive CD8+ T cells sorted from blood. The source of this sequence is a man aged 18 to 35 in good health. This chain joins TRBV6-6 and TRBJ2-7, with D hard to call. CDR3 sequence: CASTGPDSYEQYF. The CDR3 coding sequence is TGTGCCAGCACCGGTCCAGATAGCTACGAGCAGTACTTC.